The 10 T cell receptor beta chains in this list originate from one sample, sequenced in a study of OX40 agonist ivuxolimab in advanced cancers. This table comes from immunoSEQ multiplex PCR, and its TCRdb copy is limited to in-frame clones, with some not included. Of roughly 30,000 clones listed, over 90% are singletons. Specimen: CD4+ or CD8+ T cells sorted from blood, collected in a trial of the OX40 agonist ivuxolimab. The source of these receptors is an adult with an advanced solid tumor such as melanoma, head and neck, liver or kidney cancer.

The chain recombines TRBV4-1 with TRBJ1-5; D is unclear. There are 16 residues in the CDR3. Germline V lookup: CDR1 MGHRA, CDR2 YSYEKL. Trimming took off 0 bases at V and 0 bases at J, with 9 bases between the two ends. CDR3 loop: CASSQEAGHSNQPQHF. In nucleotides, the CDR3 is TGCGCCAGCAGCCAAGAGGCAGGCCATAGCAATCAGCCCCAGCATTTT.

The V and J genes are TRBV6-5 and TRBJ1-1; D gene uncertain. The CDR3 contains 12 residues. Looked up from germline, CDR1 is MNHEY and CDR2 is SVGAGI. Deletions cut 2 bases from V and 6 bases from J, with 7 bases between. The CDR3 nucleotides read TGTGCCAGCAGTTACCGTTACGCTGAAGCTTTCTTT. Amino acids: CASSYRYAEAFF.

The chain combines TRBV9 with TRBJ1-1; D is unresolved. The CDR3 length is 15 residues. The germline V gene has CDR1 SGDLS and CDR2 YYNGEE. Trimming took off 4 bases at V and 2 bases at J, with 15 bases between the two ends. CDR3 residues: CASSPLWRLNTEAFF. For the CDR3, the DNA is TGTGCCAGCAGCCCCCTTTGGAGGTTAAACACTGAAGCTTTCTTT.

The CDR3 spells CASSVDRGENTEAFF. The CDR3 DNA sequence: TGTGCCAGCAGCGTAGACCGGGGCGAGAACACTGAAGCTTTCTTT. The chain is built from TRBV9 and TRBJ1-1; D is perhaps TRBD1 (5 bases). The CDR3 is made up of 15 amino acids. V was pared by 0 bases and J by 1 base, with 10 bases between. Germline CDR1 is SGDLS and CDR2 is YYNGEE.

J is TRBJ1-3 and V is TRBV4-3, with no clear D. V was pared by 1 base and J by 0 bases, with 7 bases between. This CDR3 region has 15 residues. Germline V gene lookup returns CDR1 LGHNA and CDR2 YSLEER. The CDR3 reads CASSQAWGSGNTIYF. CDR3 sequence (DNA): TGCGCCAGCAGCCAAGCCTGGGGCTCTGGAAACACCATATATTTT.

In DNA form, the CDR3 reads TGTGCCAGCAGCTTCTTATCTTCCGGATACGAGCAGTACTTC. This encodes CASSFLSSGYEQYF. The chain joins TRBV11-1 to TRBJ2-7; D unresolved. The V gene lost 3 bases and the J gene lost 4 bases, with 13 bases spanning the gap. The CDR3 is made up of 14 amino acids. The V gene's germline CDR1 is SGHAT and CDR2 FQDESV (reference sequence).

The V gene is TRBV10-3, the J gene TRBJ2-7; D is ambiguous. Trimming took 6 bases from V and 3 from J, leaving 15 bases between them. The V gene's germline CDR1 is ENHRY and CDR2 SYGVKD. This CDR3 is 14 amino acids long. This chain's CDR3 is CAIREPDVNYEQYF. In DNA form, the CDR3 reads TGTGCCATCAGGGAGCCGGACGTAAACTACGAGCAGTACTTC.

V usage is TRBV5-4 and J usage is TRBJ1-3; D is possibly TRBD1 (6 bases). This CDR3 spans 15 amino acids. The V end lost 2 bases, the J end lost 0 bases, and 9 bases lay between the germline ends. CDR1 and CDR2 (germline): SGHNT, YYREEE (reference sequence). In DNA form, the CDR3 reads TGTGCCAGCAGCTTTATGACAGGCTCTGGAAACACCATATATTTT. Its translation: CASSFMTGSGNTIYF. Drawing the rest from reference TRBV5-4 and TRBJ1-3, the complete variable domain is ETGVTQSPTHLIKTRGQQVTLRCSSQSGHNTVSWYQQALGQGPQFIFQYYREEENGRGNFPPRFSGLQFPNYSSELNVNALELDDSALYLCASSFMTGSGNTIYFGEGSWLTVV.

The V and J genes are TRBV5-1 and TRBJ2-1, with TRBD1 matching over 9 bases. The germline CDR1 and CDR2 sequences are SGHRS and YFSETQ. The ends lost 4 bases at V and 1 base at J; junction bases unmatched: 3. The CDR3 length is 15 residues. CDR3 bases: TGCGCCAGCAGCCGGGACAGGGTTTCCTACAATGAGCAGTTCTTC. Translating it yields CASSRDRVSYNEQFF.

The J gene is TRBJ2-1, the V gene TRBV7-6; TRBD2 matches 11 bases. V lost 3 bases to trimming and J lost 7 bases; unmatched junction nucleotides: 14. The CDR3 has 18 amino acids. Germline loops: CDR1 SGHVS, CDR2 FNYEAQ. The chain's CDR3 is CASSFLAGGEGSWNEQFF. Here the CDR3 DNA reads TGTGCCAGCAGCTTCTTAGCGGGAGGGGAGGGGAGTTGGAATGAGCAGTTCTTC.